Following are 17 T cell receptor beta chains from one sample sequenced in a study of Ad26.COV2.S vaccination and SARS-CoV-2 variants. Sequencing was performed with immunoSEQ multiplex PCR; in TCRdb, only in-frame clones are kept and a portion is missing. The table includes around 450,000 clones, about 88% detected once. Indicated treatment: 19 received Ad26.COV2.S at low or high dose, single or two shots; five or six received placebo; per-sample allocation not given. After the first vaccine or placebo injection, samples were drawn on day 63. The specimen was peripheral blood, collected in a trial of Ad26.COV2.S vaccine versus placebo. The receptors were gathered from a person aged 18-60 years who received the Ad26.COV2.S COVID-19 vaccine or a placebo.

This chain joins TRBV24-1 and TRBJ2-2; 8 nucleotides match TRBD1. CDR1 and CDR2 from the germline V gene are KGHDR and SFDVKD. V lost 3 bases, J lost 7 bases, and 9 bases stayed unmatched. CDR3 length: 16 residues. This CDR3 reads CATSDGTGRGVGELFF. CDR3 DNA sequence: TGTGCCACCAGTGATGGGACAGGCCGGGGTGTCGGGGAGCTGTTTTTT.

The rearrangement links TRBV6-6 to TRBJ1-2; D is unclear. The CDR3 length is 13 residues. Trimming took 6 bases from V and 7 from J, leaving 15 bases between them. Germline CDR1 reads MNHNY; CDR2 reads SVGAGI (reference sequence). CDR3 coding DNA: TGTGCCAGCAGCTACCCTCAGGATCCTGGCTACACCTTC. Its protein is CASSYPQDPGYTF.

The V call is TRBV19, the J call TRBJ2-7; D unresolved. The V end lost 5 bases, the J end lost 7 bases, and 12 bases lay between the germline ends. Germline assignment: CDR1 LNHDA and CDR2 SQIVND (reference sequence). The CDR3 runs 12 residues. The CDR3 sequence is CASSPGHGEQYV. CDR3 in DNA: TGTGCCAGTAGTCCCGGTCATGGGGAGCAGTACGTC.

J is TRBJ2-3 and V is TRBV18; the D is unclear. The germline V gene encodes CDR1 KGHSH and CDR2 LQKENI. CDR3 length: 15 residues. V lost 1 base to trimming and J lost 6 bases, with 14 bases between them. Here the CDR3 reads CASSPLDGGLDTQYF. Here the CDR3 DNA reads TGTGCCAGCTCACCACTGGACGGTGGGTTGGATACGCAGTATTTT.

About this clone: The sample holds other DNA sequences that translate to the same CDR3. CDR3 nucleotide sequence: TGTGCCAGCAGCGTAGCGTGGGGGGCCGGGGAGCTGTTTTTT. Protein product: CASSVAWGAGELFF. V and J are TRBV9 and TRBJ2-2; weak D call: TRBD2 (6 bases). Looked up from germline, CDR1 is SGDLS and CDR2 is YYNGEE. The CDR3 loop spans 14 amino acids. Trimming stripped 0 bases from V and 6 bases from J, with 9 bases between. The entire variable domain, with the rest obtained from reference TRBV9 and TRBJ2-2, is as follows: DSGVTQTPKHLITATGQRVTLRCSPRSGDLSVYWYQQSLDQGLQFLIQYYNGEERAKGNILERFSAQQFPDLHSELNLSSLELGDSALYFCASSVAWGAGELFFGEGSRLTVL.

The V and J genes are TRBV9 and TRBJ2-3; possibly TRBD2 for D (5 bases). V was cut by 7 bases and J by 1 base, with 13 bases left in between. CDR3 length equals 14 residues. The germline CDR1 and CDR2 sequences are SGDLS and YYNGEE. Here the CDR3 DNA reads TGTGCCAGCTCCTGGGCCGGGGGCACAGATACGCAGTATTTT. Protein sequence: CASSWAGGTDTQYF.

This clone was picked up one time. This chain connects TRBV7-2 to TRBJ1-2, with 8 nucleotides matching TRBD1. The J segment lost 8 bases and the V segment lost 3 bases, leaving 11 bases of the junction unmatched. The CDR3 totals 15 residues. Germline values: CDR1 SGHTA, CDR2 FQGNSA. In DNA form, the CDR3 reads TGTGCCAGCAGCTTTGAACCAGGGGGCGCGGGCGGCTACACCTTC. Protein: CASSFEPGGAGGYTF.

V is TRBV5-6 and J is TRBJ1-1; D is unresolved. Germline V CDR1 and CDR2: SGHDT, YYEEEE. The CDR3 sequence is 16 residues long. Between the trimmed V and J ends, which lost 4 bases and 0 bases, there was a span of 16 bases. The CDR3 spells CASSLKWEYVNTEAFF. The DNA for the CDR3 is TGTGCCAGCAGCCTTAAGTGGGAGTACGTGAACACTGAAGCTTTCTTT.

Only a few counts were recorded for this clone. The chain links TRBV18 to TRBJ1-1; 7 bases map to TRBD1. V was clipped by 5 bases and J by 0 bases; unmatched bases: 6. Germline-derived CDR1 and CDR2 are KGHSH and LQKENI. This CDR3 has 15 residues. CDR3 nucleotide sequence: TGTGCCAGCTCAGGCTGGGACAGATTGAACACTGAAGCTTTCTTT. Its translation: CASSGWDRLNTEAFF.

In DNA, the CDR3 is TGTGCCAGCAGCGCTCCGGGAGATACGCAGTATTTT. Protein product: CASSAPGDTQYF. V gene TRBV9 combines with J gene TRBJ2-3; D call uncertain. The CDR3 length is 12 residues. Trimming pared 3 bases from V and 5 bases from J, leaving 7 bases between. Germline V gives CDR1 SGDLS, CDR2 YYNGEE.

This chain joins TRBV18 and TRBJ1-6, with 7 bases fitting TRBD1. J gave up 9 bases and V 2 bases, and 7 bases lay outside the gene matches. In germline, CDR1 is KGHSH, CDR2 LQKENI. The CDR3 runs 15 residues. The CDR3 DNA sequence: TGTGCCAGCTCACCATCGAGACAGGGCTTTTCACCCCTCCACTTT. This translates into CASSPSRQGFSPLHF. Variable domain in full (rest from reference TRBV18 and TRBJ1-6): NAGVMQNPRHLVRRRGQEARLRCSPMKGHSHVYWYRQLPEEGLKFMVYLQKENIIDESGMPKERFSAEFPKEGPSILRIQQVVRGDSAAYFCASSPSRQGFSPLHFGNGTRLTVT.

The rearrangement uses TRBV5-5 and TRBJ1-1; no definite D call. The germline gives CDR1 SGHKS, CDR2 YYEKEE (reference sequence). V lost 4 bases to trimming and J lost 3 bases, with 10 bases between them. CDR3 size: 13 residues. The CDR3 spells CASSLDRYTEAFF. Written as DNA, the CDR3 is TGTGCCAGCAGCCTAGACCGGTACACTGAAGCTTTCTTT. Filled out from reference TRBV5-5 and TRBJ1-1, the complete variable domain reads DAGVTQSPTHLIKTRGQQVTLRCSPISGHKSVSWYQQVLGQGPQFIFQYYEKEERGRGNFPDRFSARQFPNYSSELNVNALLLGDSALYLCASSLDRYTEAFFGQGTRLTVV.

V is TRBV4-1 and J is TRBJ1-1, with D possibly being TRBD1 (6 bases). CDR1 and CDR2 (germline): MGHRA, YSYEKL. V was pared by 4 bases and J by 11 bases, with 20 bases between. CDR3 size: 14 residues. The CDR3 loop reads CASSPPDWGANAFF. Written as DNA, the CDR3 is TGCGCCAGCAGCCCGCCCGACTGGGGGGCGAACGCTTTCTTT.

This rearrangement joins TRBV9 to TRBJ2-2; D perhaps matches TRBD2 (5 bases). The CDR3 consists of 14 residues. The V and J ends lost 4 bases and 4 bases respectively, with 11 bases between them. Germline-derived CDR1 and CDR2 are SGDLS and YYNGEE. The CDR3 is CASSPGRLTGELFF. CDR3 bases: TGTGCCAGCAGCCCTGGGAGACTCACCGGGGAGCTGTTTTTT.

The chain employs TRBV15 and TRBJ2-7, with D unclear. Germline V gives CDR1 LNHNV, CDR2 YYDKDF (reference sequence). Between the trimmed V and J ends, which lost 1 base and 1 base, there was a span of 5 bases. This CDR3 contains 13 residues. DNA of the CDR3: TGTGCCACCAGCAGAGCGAGATCCTACGAGCAGTACGTC. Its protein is CATSRARSYEQYV.

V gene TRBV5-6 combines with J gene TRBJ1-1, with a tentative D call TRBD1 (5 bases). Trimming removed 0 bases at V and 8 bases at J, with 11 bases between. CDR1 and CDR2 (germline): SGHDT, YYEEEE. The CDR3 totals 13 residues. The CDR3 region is CASSLARVFEAFF. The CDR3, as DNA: TGTGCCAGCAGCTTGGCCAGGGTATTCGAAGCTTTCTTT.

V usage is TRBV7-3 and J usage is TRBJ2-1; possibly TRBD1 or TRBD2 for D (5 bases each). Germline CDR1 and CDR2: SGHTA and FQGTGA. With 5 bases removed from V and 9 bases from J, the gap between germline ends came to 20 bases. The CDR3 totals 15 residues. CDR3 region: CASSPRGSAYPEQFF. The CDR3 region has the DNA TGTGCCAGCAGCCCCCGGGGCAGCGCTTATCCTGAGCAGTTCTTC.